This T cell receptor (beta chain) was profiled in a study of beta chain features in type 1 diabetes. Whole-study results and caveats: An over-representation of cells with high TCR expression could result from cDNA sequencing. In comparison with healthy donors, patients had naive, central memory and Treg TCRB repertoires that appeared more similar.

The study reverse transcribed the entire isolated RNA, so it sequenced expressed TCRB transcripts. The table came from immunoSEQ multiplex PCR; TCRdb's copy has only in-frame clones and leaves some out. Among approximately 340,000 clones listed, about 15% were seen once. In its sample, this clone was seen a few times. As yet, its antigen is unknown. V lost 1 base and J lost 5, with 9 bases in between. CDR1 SGHNT and CDR2 YYREEE come from the germline V gene (reference sequence). The CDR3 loop spans 13 amino acids. Each of the CD4+ naive, central memory, regulatory and stem cell-like memory populations was sorted via CD45RO/CCR7/CD25/CD127/CD95/CD27.

This rearrangement joins TRBV5-4 to TRBJ2-5; a possible D gene is TRBD1 (6 bases). The sequence was collected from a woman under 30 in good health. Sequencing was carried out using naive CD4+ T cells from blood. The CDR3 loop reads CASSLKGVETQYF. The CDR3 nucleotides read TGTGCCAGCAGCTTGAAGGGGGTGGAGACCCAGTACTTC.